A single sample is the source of the 14 T cell receptor beta chains below, sequenced in a study of blood T cell repertoires in COVID-19. TCRdb keeps only in-frame clones here, not all; method: immunoSEQ multiplex PCR. The sample includes under 100,000 clones, about nine tenths of them seen just once. Sequenced sample: peripheral blood. These receptors were obtained from a male donor with acute or convalescent COVID-19.

The V call is TRBV23-1, the J call TRBJ2-7; 8 bases align to TRBD1. TRBV23-1 is an ORF; its function is uncertain. Trimming cost V 0 bases and J 5 bases; bases outside gene matches: 3. The CDR3 is 14 residues long. The CDR3 loop reads CASSQSGQGDEQYF. CDR3 sequence (DNA): TGCGCCAGCAGTCAATCAGGACAGGGTGACGAGCAGTACTTC.

V and J are TRBV12-3 or TRBV12-4 and TRBJ1-5; D is undetermined. This CDR3 is 13 amino acids long. V lost 6 bases, J lost 7 bases, and 13 bases lay in between. The CDR3, as DNA: TGTGCCAGCAGCTCACAGATAGGACAGCCCCAGCATTTT. This sequence encodes CASSSQIGQPQHF.

V and J are TRBV5-1 and TRBJ1-6; D is possibly TRBD1 (6 bases). The germline V gene has CDR1 SGHRS and CDR2 YFSETQ. The V end lost 0 bases, the J end lost 7 bases, and 14 bases lay between the germline ends. This CDR3 region has 16 residues. CDR3 amino acids: CASSLDSPGGNSPLHF. The CDR3 region has the DNA TGCGCCAGCAGCTTGGATTCCCCGGGGGGCAATTCACCCCTCCACTTT.

The chain couples TRBV5-8 to TRBJ1-2; D remains ambiguous. The CDR3 is 14 amino acids. Deletions cut 0 bases from V and 1 base from J, with 7 bases between. The germline V gene encodes CDR1 SGHTS and CDR2 YDEGEE. In DNA, the CDR3 is TGTGCCAGCAGCTTGGCCCCCTTTAACTATGGCTACACCTTC. Encoded protein: CASSLAPFNYGYTF.

Remarks on this clone: At one of its ends the junction is not consistent with the germline gene, which may arise from a read error. This chain connects TRBV23-1 to TRBJ1-4; 7 bases align to TRBD1. TRBV23-1 is filed as an ORF, its function uncertain. The CDR3 consists of 23 residues. This chain's CDR3 is CASSRNRQGGGWRTGTTNEKLFF. The CDR3 coding sequence is TGCGCAAGCAGTCGAAATCGACAGGGTGGGGGGTGGCGGACTGGGACAACTAATGAAAAACTGTTTTTT.

This clone was observed a few times. The rearrangement joins TRBV5-8 to TRBJ2-2; D is ambiguous. V was trimmed by 5 bases and J by 0 bases, leaving 5 bases between them. The CDR3 loop spans 13 amino acids. The germline CDR1 and CDR2 sequences are SGHTS and YDEGEE. The CDR3 coding sequence is TGTGCCAGCAGGGAGACGAACACCGGGGAGCTGTTTTTT. This sequence encodes CASRETNTGELFF.

The chain links TRBV3-1 (or the pseudogene TRBV3-2) to TRBJ1-2, with D unclear. Trimming took 0 bases from V and 2 from J, leaving 10 bases between them. Germline lookup yields CDR1 LGHDT and CDR2 YNNKEL (reference sequence). There are 15 residues in the CDR3. CDR3 nucleotides: TGTGCCAGCAGCCAAGACTCAGGAGGAAACTATGGCTACACCTTC. Translating it yields CASSQDSGGNYGYTF.

The chain employs TRBV5-5 and TRBJ2-7; perhaps TRBD2 as D (7 bases). CDR3 length equals 18 residues. Germline CDR1 SGHKS, CDR2 YYEKEE (reference sequence). Trimming removed 2 bases from V and 1 base from J, with 22 bases in between. The CDR3 protein is CASSFTRAGGGPSYEQYF. In nucleotides, the CDR3 is TGTGCCAGCAGCTTCACTAGGGCTGGCGGGGGCCCTTCCTACGAGCAGTACTTC.

The J gene is TRBJ2-3, the V gene TRBV7-3; 8 nucleotides match TRBD2. Germline values: CDR1 SGHTA, CDR2 FQGTGA. V shed 5 bases and J 2 bases; nucleotides not matched to a gene: 6. CDR3 length: 15 amino acids. CDR3 sequence: CASSRGGQYTDTQYF. For the CDR3, the DNA is TGTGCCAGCAGCCGGGGGGGACAATACACAGATACGCAGTATTTT. The full variable domain, in which reference TRBV7-3 and TRBJ2-3 provide the parts outside the CDR3, is GAGVSQTPSNKVTEKGKYVELRCDPISGHTALYWYRQSLGQGPEFLIYFQGTGAADDSGLPNDRFFAVRPEGSVSTLKIQRTERGDSAVYLCASSRGGQYTDTQYFGPGTRLTVL.

This clone was found once. V usage is TRBV5-6 and J usage is TRBJ1-1; 8 bases are a match to TRBD1. Trimming removed 0 bases from V and 5 bases from J; junction bases left unmatched: 12. Germline lookup yields CDR1 SGHDT and CDR2 YYEEEE. The CDR3 length is 17 residues. The CDR3 nucleotides are TGTGCCAGCAGCTTGGCAGGACAGGGAGATTTGGGGACTGAAGCTTTCTTT. Protein product: CASSLAGQGDLGTEAFF.

This chain joins TRBV5-1 and TRBJ1-5, with D perhaps TRBD1 (6 bases). V gave up 4 bases and J gave up 8 bases, with 13 bases separating them. Germline V gives CDR1 SGHRS, CDR2 YFSETQ. This CDR3 has 13 residues. CDR3 nucleotides: TGCGCCAGCAGCGGCACAGGGAGGGAGCCCCAGCATTTT. Protein sequence: CASSGTGREPQHF.

V gene TRBV6-6 combines with J gene TRBJ1-1; 8 bases map to TRBD1. Losses at the gene ends were 8 bases for V and 12 bases for J; bases not matched to a gene: 8. Per the germline V gene, CDR1 is MNHNY and CDR2 is SVGAGI (reference sequence). The CDR3 has 11 residues. The CDR3: CASGLQGATFF. The CDR3 DNA reads as TGTGCCAGCGGGCTTCAGGGGGCCACTTTCTTT.

The chain carries TRBV10-3 and TRBJ2-7; 11 bases are shared with TRBD2. CDR3 length: 16 amino acids. The V gene's germline CDR1 is ENHRY and CDR2 SYGVKD. V gave up 4 bases and J gave up 5 bases; unmatched junction bases: 10. The CDR3 DNA sequence: TGTGCCATCAGTGGTAGACAGGGACTAGCGGAGAACGAGCAGTACTTC. This sequence encodes CAISGRQGLAENEQYF.

The V gene is TRBV6-1, the J gene TRBJ1-6; TRBD1 aligns across 7 bases. CDR3 length: 14 residues. Germline assignment: CDR1 MNHNS and CDR2 SASEGT. The trim removed 3 bases at V and 9 bases at J, leaving 5 bases unmatched. This chain's CDR3 is CASSDITGVSPLHF. CDR3 sequence (DNA): TGTGCCAGCAGTGATATAACAGGGGTTTCACCCCTCCACTTT.